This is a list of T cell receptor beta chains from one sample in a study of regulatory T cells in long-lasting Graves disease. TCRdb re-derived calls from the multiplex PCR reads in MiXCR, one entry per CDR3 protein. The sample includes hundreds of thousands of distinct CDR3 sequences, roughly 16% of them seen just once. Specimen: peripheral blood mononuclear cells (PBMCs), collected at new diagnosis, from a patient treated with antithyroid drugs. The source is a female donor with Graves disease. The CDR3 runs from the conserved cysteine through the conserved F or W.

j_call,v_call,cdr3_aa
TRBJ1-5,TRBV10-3,CAIKPGINQPQHF
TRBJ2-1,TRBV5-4,CASSLAGLEDNEQFF
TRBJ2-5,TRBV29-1,CSVEGDRGETQYF
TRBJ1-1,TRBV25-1,CASSDPRWGALNTEAFF
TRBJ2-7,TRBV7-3,CASSYPEGVDDYEQYF
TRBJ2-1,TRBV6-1,CASQRGTGENSEQFF
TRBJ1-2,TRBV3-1,CASSQGIYGYTF
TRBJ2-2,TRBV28,CASKANPGLAGGNTGELFF
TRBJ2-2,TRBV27,CASSSYREHTGELFF
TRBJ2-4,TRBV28,CASSLRTATKNIQYF
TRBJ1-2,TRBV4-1,CASSQGTGPNYGYTF
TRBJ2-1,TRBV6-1,CASSPGSWNNEQFF
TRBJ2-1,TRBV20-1,CSARDPGQGGVKEQFF
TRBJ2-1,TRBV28,CASISWTSGGDNEQFF
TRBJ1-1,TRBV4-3,CASSQDLRGGDTEAFF
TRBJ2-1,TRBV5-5,CASSLSPASSYYNEQFF
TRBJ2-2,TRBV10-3,CAIRTGTDNTGELFF
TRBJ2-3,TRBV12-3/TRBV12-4,CASSLGAGVPDTQYF